The 20 T cell receptor beta chains below all came from one sample that was sequenced in a study of blood T cell repertoires in COVID-19. The repertoire was sequenced with immunoSEQ multiplex PCR; TCRdb's copy has only in-frame clones and lacks some. Found here are about 220,000 clones, more than 75% of them singletons; the top ten hold less than 6%. The sequencing input was peripheral blood. The receptor source for this set is a woman aged 65 to 85 with COVID-19, enrolled during active disease.

This chain connects TRBV9 to TRBJ2-1, with 7 bases lining up with TRBD2. Germline V gene sequence: CDR1 SGDLS, CDR2 YYNGEE. CDR3 size: 15 residues. With 3 bases clipped from V and 1 base from J, the junction kept 4 bases outside the gene matches. The CDR3 loop reads CASSAGLSSYNEQFF. CDR3 nucleotide sequence: TGTGCCAGCAGCGCGGGACTAAGTTCCTACAATGAGCAGTTCTTC.

V is TRBV7-2 and J is TRBJ2-7; TRBD1 aligns across 8 bases. Trimming removed 6 bases from V and 2 bases from J; junction bases left unmatched: 6. From germline, CDR1 is SGHTA and CDR2 FQGNSA. The CDR3 spans 14 residues. The CDR3 loop is CASRFGTGPYEQYF. DNA for the CDR3: TGTGCCAGCAGGTTCGGGACAGGCCCCTACGAGCAGTACTTC.

V usage is TRBV5-5 and J usage is TRBJ1-5; possibly TRBD1 for D (5 bases). Germline lookup yields CDR1 SGHKS and CDR2 YYEKEE (reference sequence). The CDR3 extends over 15 amino acids. The V and J ends lost 2 bases and 2 bases respectively, with 11 bases between them. CDR3 loop: CASSFQGTGNQPQHF. CDR3 coding DNA: TGTGCCAGCAGCTTCCAGGGTACGGGCAATCAGCCCCAGCATTTT.

This chain connects TRBV6-4 to TRBJ2-5, with TRBD2 as a possible D gene (5 bases). Germline CDR1 is MRHNA and CDR2 is SNTAGT. The V gene lost 4 bases and the J gene lost 7 bases, with 13 bases spanning the gap. The CDR3 sequence is 13 residues long. In DNA, the CDR3 is TGTGCCAGCAGTGTGGAGGTCATGGGGACCCAGTACTTC. This codes for CASSVEVMGTQYF.

V usage is TRBV11-3 and J usage is TRBJ2-7, with 10 nucleotides matching TRBD1. V dropped 5 bases and J dropped 1; count of bases not matched to a gene: 5. CDR3 size: 15 residues. CDR1 SGHNT and CDR2 YENEEA come from the germline V gene. The CDR3 nucleotides read TGTGCCAGCAGCCTGGGGGACAGGGGATCCTACGAGCAGTACTTC. Amino acids: CASSLGDRGSYEQYF.

This chain connects TRBV6-1 to TRBJ1-2, with D perhaps matching TRBD1 (6 bases). The CDR3 is 16 residues long. Trimming cost V 2 bases and J 2 bases, with 15 bases left between them. CDR1 is MNHNS, CDR2 SASEGT, per germline. The CDR3 DNA follows: TGTGCCAGCAGTGAAATTATTTATCAGGGGAACTATGGCTACACCTTC. Amino acid sequence: CASSEIIYQGNYGYTF.

This chain uses TRBV19 with TRBJ2-7; possibly TRBD1 for D (5 bases). The CDR3 sequence is 14 residues long. Trimming removed 2 bases from V and 6 bases from J, with 14 bases in between. Germline CDR1 and CDR2: LNHDA and SQIVND (reference sequence). CDR3: CASSISPRAGEQYF. In nucleotides, the CDR3 is TGTGCCAGTAGTATATCTCCCAGGGCCGGCGAGCAGTACTTC.

V is TRBV28 and J is TRBJ2-7; 8 nucleotides agree with TRBD1. V was pared by 5 bases and J by 1 base, with 10 bases of the junction left unmatched. Germline V gene data show CDR1 as MDHEN and CDR2 as SYDVKM. The CDR3 consists of 16 residues. CDR3 in amino acids: CASSAPDRETSYEQYF. The CDR3, as DNA: TGTGCCAGCAGTGCGCCGGACAGGGAAACTTCCTACGAGCAGTACTTC. Full variable domain (rest looked up from reference TRBV28 and TRBJ2-7): DVKVTQSSRYLVKRTGEKVFLECVQDMDHENMFWYRQDPGLGLRLIYFSYDVKMKEKGDIPEGYSVSREKKERFSLILESASTNQTSMYLCASSAPDRETSYEQYFGPGTRLTVT.

This chain joins TRBV19 and TRBJ2-2; possible D gene TRBD2, 7 bases. Germline V gene lookup returns CDR1 LNHDA and CDR2 SQIVND (reference sequence). The length of the CDR3 is 18 residues. Trimming cost V 7 bases and J 5 bases, with 26 bases left between them. The CDR3 loop reads CASKGLSGGFLLTGELFF. The CDR3, as DNA: TGTGCCAGTAAGGGGCTATCGGGGGGCTTTTTATTAACCGGGGAGCTGTTTTTT.

The chain recombines TRBV10-1 with TRBJ2-7; 9 bases agree with TRBD2. This CDR3 spans 15 amino acids. Germline V gene sequence: CDR1 WNHNN, CDR2 SYGVQD (reference sequence). The junction had 12 bases not matched to a gene; V was cut back by 3 bases and J by 9 bases. The CDR3 here is CASSESGSGRGGQYF. DNA for the CDR3: TGCGCCAGCAGTGAAAGTGGTAGCGGGAGAGGTGGGCAGTACTTC.

This clone was seen only once. The CDR3: CSVSGFPGSYEQYF. CDR3 DNA sequence: TGCAGCGTATCCGGTTTTCCAGGCTCCTACGAGCAGTACTTC. The chain links TRBV29-1 to TRBJ2-7; D is ambiguous. V was clipped by 6 bases and J by 0 bases, with 15 bases between them. This CDR3 has 14 amino acids. Germline V gene data show CDR1 as SQVTM and CDR2 as ANQGSEA.

This chain uses TRBV28 with TRBJ2-7; 9 nucleotides line up with TRBD2. The V gene's germline CDR1 is MDHEN and CDR2 SYDVKM. The CDR3 length is 14 residues. V was clipped by 6 bases and J by 0 bases; unmatched bases: 3. Written as DNA, the CDR3 is TGTGCCAGCAGGTTAGCGGGAGTCTCCTACGAGCAGTACTTC. Translating gives CASRLAGVSYEQYF.

The chain has TRBV7-2 and TRBJ2-5, with a tentative D call TRBD2 (6 bases). Trimming took 1 base from V and 1 from J, leaving 10 bases between them. This CDR3 has 15 residues. Germline V lookup: CDR1 SGHTA, CDR2 FQGNSA. The CDR3 DNA sequence: TGTGCCAGCAGCTTAGGCGGCGGGGCCCAAGAGACCCAGTACTTC. Its translation: CASSLGGGAQETQYF.

The chain is built from TRBV2 and TRBJ2-5; 8 nucleotides line up with TRBD1. This CDR3 comprises 13 residues. The trim removed 5 bases at V and 5 bases at J, leaving 4 bases unmatched. The germline gives CDR1 SNHLY, CDR2 FYNNEI. CDR3 amino acids: CASSMDRVETQYF. As DNA, the CDR3 is TGTGCCAGCAGTATGGACAGGGTGGAGACCCAGTACTTC.

In nucleotides, the CDR3 is TGCAGCGCGAGGGGCTCCGGGGAGCTGTTTTTT. Translated, it gives CSARGSGELFF. The gene calls are TRBV29-1 and TRBJ2-2, with D tentatively TRBD1 or TRBD2 (5 bases each). The germline V gene encodes CDR1 SQVTM and CDR2 ANQGSEA. This CDR3 has 11 amino acids. V was shortened by 7 bases and J by 6 bases, with 9 bases between the two germline ends.

The chain has TRBV6-4 and TRBJ2-1; D may be TRBD2 (5 bases). Germline-derived CDR1 and CDR2 are MRHNA and SNTAGT. V was trimmed by 3 bases and J by 2 bases, leaving 26 bases between them. This CDR3 region has 20 residues. The CDR3 DNA reads TGTGCCAGCAGTGATTATCTAACGTTGGCTAGCTACCGTGCCTACAATGAGCAGTTCTTC. It yields the protein CASSDYLTLASYRAYNEQFF.

The chain carries TRBV7-9 and TRBJ2-1, with D perhaps matching TRBD2 (6 bases). The CDR3 runs 12 residues. The germline CDR1 and CDR2 sequences are SEHNR and FQNEAQ (reference sequence). Trimming took 4 bases from V and 8 from J, leaving 9 bases between them. CDR3 protein: CASSYTGDEQFF. CDR3 bases: TGTGCCAGCAGCTATACGGGAGATGAGCAGTTCTTC.

Turning to this clone: One base away lies a much larger clone, so this may be a sequencing read error. In the same sample, other DNA sequences code for this CDR3. The chain recombines TRBV11-2 with TRBJ2-2; D call uncertain. Germline V gene data show CDR1 as SGHAT and CDR2 as FQNNGV. Trimming pared 1 base from V and 5 bases from J, leaving 5 bases between. The CDR3 spans 13 residues. The CDR3 DNA reads TGTGCCAGCAGCTTAGCCGGGACCGGGGAGCTGTTTTTT. This encodes CASSLAGTGELFF.

The chain has TRBV7-2 and TRBJ1-1, with TRBD1 as a possible D gene (5 bases). The CDR3 runs 16 residues. V shed 1 base and J shed 0 bases, with 12 bases lying between them. The V gene's germline CDR1 is SGHTA and CDR2 FQGNSA. The CDR3 region has the DNA TGTGCCAGCAGCTTAGGACAGACTCGAATGAACACTGAAGCTTTCTTT. It encodes CASSLGQTRMNTEAFF. Supplemented by reference TRBV7-2 and TRBJ1-1, the full variable domain reads GAGVSQSPSNKVTEKGKDVELRCDPISGHTALYWYRQSLGQGLEFLIYFQGNSAPDKSGLPSDRFSAERTGGSVSTLTIQRTQQEDSAVYLCASSLGQTRMNTEAFFGQGTRLTVV.

The genes are TRBV7-8 and TRBJ1-5; D ambiguous. CDR3 length: 13 amino acids. V dropped 5 bases and J dropped 5 bases, with 10 bases sitting between them. Germline V gene data show CDR1 as SGHVS and CDR2 as FQNEAQ. As DNA, the CDR3 is TGTGCCAGCAGCGCACTGGTTGATCAGCCCCAGCATTTT. Translated, it gives CASSALVDQPQHF.